Listed below are T cell receptor beta chains from one sample, sequenced in a study of early T cells in non-severe SARS-CoV-2 infection. TCRdb reprocessed the 5' RACE reads via MiXCR and lists one record per CDR3 protein. The sample consists of about 80,000 distinct CDR3 sequences, 11% to 15% of them appearing once. Specimen: whole blood. These receptor sequences come from an adult who was a healthcare worker with PCR-confirmed SARS-CoV-2 infection or an uninfected control (not recorded which). Both conserved end residues are part of each CDR3. Fields, in order: CDR3 protein, CDR3 DNA, D gene, V gene, clone size, J gene. A D gene is named only where the DNA matches it firmly. Size values are once, few and many counts, or a class for expanded clones, and some rows have none.

CASSSDRAAPNSPLHF,TGTGCCAGCAGCTCAGACCGGGCCGCTCCGAATTCACCCCTCCACTTT,.,TRBV7-2,.,TRBJ1-6
CSARVPLKTQYF,TGCAGTGCTAGAGTCCCACTGAAAACGCAGTATTTT,.,TRBV20-1,once,TRBJ2-3
CASRPIRDNKLAKNIQYF,TGTGCCAGCAGACCAATCCGGGACAACAAACTAGCCAAAAACATTCAGTACTTC,.,TRBV11-2,few,TRBJ2-4
CASSSGTRNTEAFF,TGTGCCAGCAGCTCCGGGACAAGAAACACTGAAGCTTTCTTT,.,TRBV5-4,few,TRBJ1-1
CSATGVGSTDTQYF,TGCAGTGCCACAGGGGTAGGAAGCACAGATACGCAGTATTTT,TRBD1,TRBV20-1,.,TRBJ2-3
CAAGSLAGGSPSINTQYF,TGTGCCGCAGGCTCCCTAGCGGGGGGGTCCCCAAGTATAAATACGCAGTATTTT,TRBD2,TRBV6-1,few,TRBJ2-3
CAITQGSIEGEQFF,TGTGCCATCACCCAAGGGTCTATTGAAGGTGAGCAGTTCTTC,.,TRBV7-9,few,TRBJ2-1
CASRQLIEQFF,TGTGCCAGCAGACAGTTGATTGAGCAGTTCTTC,.,TRBV25-1,.,TRBJ2-1
CSAVGNTEAFF,TGCAGTGCCGTCGGGAACACTGAAGCTTTCTTT,.,TRBV20-1,.,TRBJ1-1
CASSRGTVETQYF,TGTGCCAGCAGCCGGGGGACAGTCGAGACCCAGTACTTC,.,TRBV7-2,many,TRBJ2-5
CASSWGGIASYSPLHF,TGCGCCAGCAGTTGGGGCGGCATCGCATCCTATTCACCCCTCCACTTT,.,TRBV5-1,.,TRBJ1-6
CASSSFGLQETQYF,TGTGCCAGCAGTTCCTTTGGACTACAAGAGACCCAGTACTTC,.,TRBV28,many,TRBJ2-5
CASSLDGVDQPQHF,TGTGCCAGCAGCTTAGACGGTGTAGATCAGCCCCAGCATTTT,.,TRBV7-2,.,TRBJ1-5
CASSLGIHYEQYF,TGTGCCAGCAGTTTGGGGATCCACTACGAGCAGTACTTC,.,TRBV28,.,TRBJ2-7
CASSDGPPGLGYEQYF,TGTGCCAGCAGTGACGGGCCTCCAGGGCTGGGCTACGAGCAGTACTTC,.,TRBV6-4,.,TRBJ2-7
CASSLRQGGLNEQFF,TGTGCCAGCAGCTTGAGACAGGGAGGTTTAAATGAGCAGTTCTTC,.,TRBV7-8,few,TRBJ2-1
CASSWGNEQFF,TGTGCCAGCAGTTGGGGGAATGAGCAGTTCTTC,.,TRBV6-2/TRBV6-3,.,TRBJ2-1
CSADREGSNEQFF,TGCAGCGCCGATCGAGAAGGGTCCAATGAGCAGTTCTTC,.,TRBV29-1,few,TRBJ2-1
CSAVWIVTNTEAFF,TGCAGTGCTGTATGGATAGTTACGAACACTGAAGCTTTCTTT,.,TRBV20-1,few,TRBJ1-1
CAISDYRQETQYF,TGTGCCATCAGTGATTACCGCCAAGAGACCCAGTACTTC,.,TRBV10-3,.,TRBJ2-5
CSFARGDNTEAFF,TGCAGCTTCGCTAGGGGTGATAACACTGAAGCTTTCTTT,.,TRBV29-1,many,TRBJ1-1
CAISITLAENTGELFF,TGTGCCATCAGCATAACACTGGCCGAAAACACCGGGGAGCTGTTTTTT,.,TRBV10-3,few,TRBJ2-2
CASSATGPSYEQYF,TGTGCCAGCAGCGCAACAGGGCCCTCCTACGAGCAGTACTTC,.,TRBV11-2,few,TRBJ2-7
CASSLPGNTFTDTQYF,TGTGCCAGCAGCCTCCCGGGGAATACATTTACAGATACGCAGTATTTT,.,TRBV12-3/TRBV12-4,.,TRBJ2-3
CASSLAVVSYEQYF,TGTGCCAGCAGCTTAGCTGTGGTCTCCTACGAGCAGTACTTC,.,TRBV11-2,few,TRBJ2-7
CASSPGSGGPEQYF,TGCGCCAGCAGCCCGGGGAGCGGGGGACCCGAGCAGTACTTC,TRBD2,TRBV5-1,.,TRBJ2-7
CASSQGQGSQPQHF,TGCGCCAGCAGCCAGGGCCAGGGGAGCCAGCCCCAGCATTTT,.,TRBV5-1,.,TRBJ1-5
CASNLDISRQTSTDTQYF,TGTGCCAGCAACTTAGACATCTCGCGGCAAACTAGCACAGATACGCAGTATTTT,.,TRBV11-2,few,TRBJ2-3
CASSTRETDTQYF,TGTGCCAGCAGTACAAGAGAGACAGATACGCAGTATTTT,.,TRBV7-6,few,TRBJ2-3
CASSLGTTSETQYF,TGTGCCAGCAGCCTCGGGACTACTTCGGAGACCCAGTACTTC,TRBD2,TRBV7-7,few,TRBJ2-5
CASSRGFMNEQFF,TGTGCCAGCAGCCGGGGATTCATGAATGAGCAGTTCTTC,.,TRBV7-3,many,TRBJ2-1
CASSLFSGQDQETQYF,TGTGCCAGCAGTTTATTTTCGGGACAGGACCAAGAGACCCAGTACTTC,TRBD1,TRBV27,.,TRBJ2-5
CASRSTTGVHSPLHF,TGTGCCAGCAGGTCTACAACAGGCGTCCATTCACCCCTCCACTTT,.,TRBV28,many,TRBJ1-6
CSVDKGEAGANVLTF,TGCAGCGTTGACAAGGGGGAGGCTGGGGCCAACGTCCTGACTTTC,.,TRBV29-1,.,TRBJ2-6
CAISESAGRGETQYF,TGTGCCATCAGTGAGTCGGCGGGGAGAGGGGAGACCCAGTACTTC,.,TRBV10-3,few,TRBJ2-5
CASSRDSSSYNEQFF,TGCGCCAGCAGTCGGGACAGTTCCTCCTACAATGAGCAGTTCTTC,TRBD1,TRBV5-1,few,TRBJ2-1
CATYRAGITDTQYF,TGTGCCACCTACAGAGCGGGGATCACAGATACGCAGTATTTT,TRBD2,TRBV28,few,TRBJ2-3
CAGSTETRLAGVAGELFF,TGTGCCGGCAGCACCGAAACTCGACTAGCGGGGGTGGCCGGGGAGCTGTTTTTT,TRBD2,TRBV7-9,.,TRBJ2-2